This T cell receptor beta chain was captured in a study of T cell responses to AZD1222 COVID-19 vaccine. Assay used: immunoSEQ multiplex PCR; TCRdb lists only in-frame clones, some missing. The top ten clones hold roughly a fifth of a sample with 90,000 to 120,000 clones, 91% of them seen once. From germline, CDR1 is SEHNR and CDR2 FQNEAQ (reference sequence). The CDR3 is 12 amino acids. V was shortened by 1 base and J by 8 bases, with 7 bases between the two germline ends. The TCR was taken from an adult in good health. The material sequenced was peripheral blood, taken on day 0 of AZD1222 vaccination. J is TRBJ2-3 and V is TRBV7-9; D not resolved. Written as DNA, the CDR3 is TGTGCCAGCAGCTTAGTCCTTCTTACGCAGTATTTT. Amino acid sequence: CASSLVLLTQYF.